The text below deals with one TCR beta chain. These data belong to a study of T cell changes during pregnancy in multiple sclerosis. V trimming: 5 bases; J trimming: 6 bases; junction bases outside the gene matches: 11. Germline CDR1 MDHEN, CDR2 SYDVKM. The CDR3 loop spans 16 amino acids. The repertoire was sequenced with immunoSEQ multiplex PCR; TCRdb's copy has only in-frame clones and lacks some. The data show roughly 24,000 clones, roughly 89% seen once. This receptor was obtained from a female donor in good health, enrolled as a control in a pregnancy study. This material consisted of CD8+ T cells from peripheral blood mononuclear cells, taken in the first trimester of pregnancy. V usage is TRBV28 and J usage is TRBJ2-1; the match to TRBD1 covers 9 bases. CDR3 coding DNA: TGTGCCAGCAGTGGGCTCGGGACAGGGTTTCTCAATGAGCAGTTCTTC. It encodes CASSGLGTGFLNEQFF.